Listed below are T cell receptor beta chains from one sample, sequenced in a study of blood T cell repertoires in COVID-19. TCRdb's table, derived via immunoSEQ multiplex PCR, lists solely in-frame clones and lacks some. Here the sample spans 70,000 to 100,000 clones, nearly 90% being singletons. Sequencing was done on a sample of peripheral blood. Source of these receptors: a woman older than 75 with active or convalescent COVID-19. The CDR3 runs from the conserved cysteine through the conserved F or W. The D gene is left open where the match is weak. Clone size appears in some rows only: once, few, many, or a class for an expanded clone.

TRBV5-1	NA	16	NA	TRBJ2-3	CASSSLQGRGTDTQYF	TGCGCCAGCAGCTCTTTACAGGGACGGGGCACAGATACGCAGTATTTT
TRBV7-9	TRBD1	16	NA	TRBJ1-5	CASSLVPQGAPLPQHF	TGTGCCAGCAGCTTAGTGCCTCAGGGGGCCCCTCTGCCCCAGCATTTT
TRBV7-2	TRBD1	15	NA	TRBJ1-2	CASSFDRGLNYGYTF	TGTGCCAGCAGCTTTGACAGGGGGCTAAACTATGGCTACACCTTC
TRBV28	NA	13	NA	TRBJ2-2	CASSARDTGELFF	TGTGCCAGCAGTGCGCGAGACACCGGGGAGCTGTTTTTT
TRBV7-9	TRBD2	18	NA	TRBJ2-3	CASSLRLADYYSTDTQYF	TGTGCCAGCAGCTTGCGACTAGCGGATTATTATAGCACAGATACGCAGTATTTT
TRBV2	NA	14	NA	TRBJ1-5	CASGLGNRAQPQHF	TGTGCCTCGGGGCTTGGGAACAGGGCCCAGCCCCAGCATTTT
TRBV5-4	TRBD1	15	NA	TRBJ2-2	CASSLEGQGTGELFF	TGTGCCAGCAGCTTGGAGGGACAGGGGACCGGGGAGCTGTTTTTT
TRBV12-5	TRBD2	17	NA	TRBJ2-5	CASGLGIAGASQETQYF	TGTGCTAGTGGTTTGGGCATAGCGGGGGCCTCGCAAGAGACCCAGTACTTC
TRBV6-5	NA	14	NA	TRBJ2-2	CASSYLRGTGELFF	TGTGCCAGCAGTTATCTCAGGGGTACCGGGGAGCTGTTTTTT
TRBV7-9	NA	15	NA	TRBJ2-7	CASSSHGTLGNEQYF	TGTGCCAGCAGCTCCCACGGGACACTTGGCAACGAGCAGTACTTC
TRBV7-2	NA	15	NA	TRBJ2-5	CASSRTLTRRETQYF	TGTGCCAGCAGCCGTACCCTGACTAGAAGGGAGACCCAGTACTTC
TRBV10-3	NA	13	NA	TRBJ2-7	CAITAGIRYEQYF	TGTGCCATCACAGCAGGGATTCGGTACGAGCAGTACTTC
TRBV6-5	NA	14	NA	TRBJ1-1	CASSYDRRNTEAFF	TGTGCCAGCAGTTACGACAGGAGGAACACTGAAGCTTTCTTT
TRBV6-5	TRBD2	15	NA	TRBJ2-7	CASSQGLALDYEQYF	TGTGCCAGCAGCCAAGGACTAGCTTTGGACTACGAGCAGTACTTC
TRBV6-5	NA	14	NA	TRBJ1-5	CASSYSIGGQPQHF	TGTGCCAGCAGTTACTCAATAGGGGGTCAGCCCCAGCATTTT
TRBV14	TRBD1	15	NA	TRBJ2-7	CASSQAGTGVYEQYF	TGTGCCAGCAGCCAAGCCGGGACAGGAGTCTACGAGCAGTACTTC
TRBV5-1	TRBD2	13	NA	TRBJ2-7	CASSISGSYEQYF	TGCGCCAGCAGTATCAGCGGGAGCTACGAGCAGTACTTC
TRBV5-1	TRBD1	17	NA	TRBJ2-2	CASSFRTGGLGTGELFF	TGCGCCAGCAGCTTCCGGACAGGGGGGCTAGGCACCGGGGAGCTGTTTTTT
TRBV10-2	TRBD1	15	NA	TRBJ1-5	CASSENADRGQPQHF	TGCGCCAGCAGTGAGAACGCGGACAGGGGGCAGCCCCAGCATTTT
TRBV4-2	TRBD2	18	NA	TRBJ2-7	CASSQDAREREPSYEQYF	TGTGCCAGCAGCCAAGATGCTCGGGAGCGGGAACCCTCCTACGAGCAGTACTTC
TRBV29-1	TRBD2	13	NA	TRBJ2-2	CSVSGRFTGELFF	TGCAGCGTAAGCGGGAGGTTTACCGGGGAGCTGTTTTTT
TRBV7-2	NA	17	once	TRBJ2-3	CASSLDLSSGYTDTQYF	TGTGCCAGCAGCTTAGATCTATCGTCGGGGTACACAGATACGCAGTATTTT
TRBV5-1	NA	14	once	TRBJ1-2	CASSWGGSDYGYTF	TGCGCCAGCTCCTGGGGGGGGTCGGACTATGGCTACACCTTC
TRBV18	NA	13	NA	TRBJ1-5	CASSRDKNQPQHF	TGTGCCAGCTCACGGGACAAAAATCAGCCCCAGCATTTT
TRBV3-1/TRBV3-2	TRBD1	12	few	TRBJ1-3	CASSTTGDTIYF	TGTGCCAGCAGCACGACAGGGGATACCATATATTTT
TRBV5-1	TRBD1	18	few	TRBJ2-7	CASSPDRANRPPVHEQYF	TGCGCCAGCAGCCCAGACAGGGCGAATCGACCTCCAGTCCACGAGCAGTACTTC
TRBV11-2	NA	14	once	TRBJ2-1	CASSMGLIYNEQFF	TGTGCCAGCAGCATGGGACTGATATACAATGAGCAGTTCTTC
TRBV5-1	NA	15	NA	TRBJ1-2	CASSLDGGFDYGYTF	TGCGCCAGCAGCTTGGATGGGGGGTTCGACTATGGCTACACCTTC
TRBV5-4	TRBD2	16	few	TRBJ2-3	CASSPRDSGSTDTQYF	TGTGCCAGCAGCCCCCGAGATAGCGGGAGCACAGATACGCAGTATTTT
TRBV25-1	TRBD2	15	NA	TRBJ2-1	CASSWLAGLGNEQFF	TGTGCCAGCAGTTGGCTAGCGGGACTCGGCAATGAGCAGTTCTTC
TRBV6-2/TRBV6-3	TRBD2	15	NA	TRBJ2-7	CASSSPGLATYEQYF	TGTGCCAGCAGCTCCCCGGGACTAGCCACCTACGAGCAGTACTTC
TRBV19	NA	13	NA	TRBJ1-1	CASSPDRGTEAFF	TGTGCCAGTAGCCCGGATCGGGGAACTGAAGCTTTCTTT
TRBV5-1	TRBD2	17	once	TRBJ2-1	CASSLGRLAGAGNEQFF	TGCGCCAGCAGCTTGGGGCGACTAGCGGGAGCGGGCAATGAGCAGTTCTTC
TRBV9	NA	14	NA	TRBJ1-2	CASSLRREPYGYTF	TGTGCCAGCAGCCTACGTCGGGAACCGTATGGCTACACCTTC
TRBV19	TRBD1	18	NA	TRBJ1-1	CASSIAGRGGVGRTEAFF	TGTGCCAGTAGTATAGCGGGTCGAGGGGGCGTAGGGCGGACTGAAGCTTTCTTT
TRBV12-3/TRBV12-4	NA	12	once	TRBJ1-1	CASNSLRTEAFF	TGTGCCAGTAACAGCCTTCGCACTGAAGCTTTCTTT
TRBV18	TRBD2	15	NA	TRBJ2-1	CASSPMREGRNEQFF	TGTGCCAGCTCCCCCATGCGGGAGGGCCGCAATGAGCAGTTCTTC
TRBV27	TRBD1	18	few	TRBJ2-7	CASSLTASSGTVVYEQYF	TGTGCCAGCAGTTTAACAGCCTCCTCCGGGACAGTCGTCTACGAGCAGTACTTC
TRBV5-1	TRBD2	12	NA	TRBJ2-1	CASSREGQEQFF	TGCGCCAGCAGCCGGGAGGGCCAGGAGCAGTTCTTC
TRBV2	TRBD2	15	once	TRBJ2-3	CASSGTSGSTDTQYF	TGTGCCAGCAGCGGGACTAGCGGGAGCACAGATACGCAGTATTTT
TRBV27	TRBD1	14	NA	TRBJ2-5	CASSFRTGQETQYF	TGTGCCAGCAGTTTTAGGACAGGGCAAGAGACCCAGTACTTC
TRBV20-1	NA	13	few	TRBJ1-1	CSASRYMNTEAFF	TGCAGTGCTAGTAGATACATGAACACTGAAGCTTTCTTT
TRBV11-2	TRBD2	17	NA	TRBJ2-1	CASSQNPGLAGASEQFF	TGTGCCAGCAGCCAGAATCCGGGACTAGCGGGAGCGAGTGAGCAGTTCTTC
TRBV2	TRBD1	16	NA	TRBJ2-2	CASTQDRIANTGELFF	TGTGCCAGCACCCAGGACAGGATCGCGAACACCGGGGAGCTGTTTTTT
TRBV7-7	TRBD1	15	NA	TRBJ2-5	CASSLGPTGEETQYF	TGTGCCAGCAGCTTAGGGCCCACAGGGGAAGAGACCCAGTACTTC
TRBV28	TRBD1	15	NA	TRBJ1-5	CASSLGGGGNQPQHF	TGTGCCAGCAGTTTAGGAGGGGGCGGGAATCAGCCCCAGCATTTT
TRBV28	NA	12	NA	TRBJ1-5	CASSLTVQPQHF	TGTGCCAGCAGTTTAACGGTTCAGCCCCAGCATTTT
TRBV19	NA	14	NA	TRBJ1-5	CASIHEGGNQPQHF	TGTGCCAGTATTCATGAGGGAGGCAATCAGCCCCAGCATTTT
TRBV4-3	NA	16	NA	TRBJ2-1	CASSQDRIPRVNEQFF	TGCGCCAGCAGCCAAGATCGCATTCCCAGGGTAAATGAGCAGTTCTTC
TRBV20-1	NA	12	NA	TRBJ2-5	CSASGERETQYF	TGCAGTGCTAGTGGGGAGAGGGAGACCCAGTACTTC
TRBV10-3	TRBD1	15	NA	TRBJ1-4	CAISEWDRGNEKLFF	TGTGCCATCAGTGAGTGGGACAGGGGCAATGAAAAACTGTTTTTT
TRBV7-8	NA	15	NA	TRBJ2-3	CASSFRSGSTDTQYF	TGTGCCAGCAGCTTTCGTAGCGGCAGCACAGATACGCAGTATTTT
TRBV30	NA	13	NA	TRBJ1-4	CACPGDMSEKLFF	TGTGCCTGTCCAGGGGACATGAGTGAAAAACTGTTTTTT
TRBV29-1	TRBD2	13	NA	TRBJ2-2	CSVTSGSEGELFF	TGCAGCGTTACTAGCGGGAGCGAAGGGGAGCTGTTTTTT